This note documents a single T cell receptor beta chain sequence. The record originates from a study of T cell changes during pregnancy in multiple sclerosis. Trimming cost V 0 bases and J 3 bases; bases outside gene matches: 2. The CDR3 runs 16 residues. Germline-derived CDR1 and CDR2 are SGHNT and YYREEE (reference sequence). Profiling relied on immunoSEQ multiplex PCR, and the TCRdb table lists in-frame clones only, not all of them. In the table there are roughly 38,000 clones, 88% of which are singletons. This TCR was recovered from a female donor with multiple sclerosis, enrolled in a pregnancy study. The sample in question was CD4+ T cells from peripheral blood mononuclear cells, obtained before pregnancy. This chain joins TRBV5-4 and TRBJ2-5; 13 nucleotides match TRBD2. The CDR3 sequence: CASSLGGTSGEETQYF. Written as DNA, the CDR3 is TGTGCCAGCAGCTTGGGAGGGACTAGCGGGGAAGAGACCCAGTACTTC.